This entry lists 31 T cell receptor beta chains sequenced from one sample in a study of T cell repertoires in cytomegalovirus infection. Their cognate antigens are unknown. Using its own MiXCR run on the reads, TCRdb lists one record per CDR3 protein. This sample has about 570,000 distinct CDR3 sequences, with 35% to 50% found just once. The source material was cultured PBMCs, sampled from culture after CMV antigen stimulation. All receptors derive from a human donor in good health (CMV status not recorded). Some clones in this sample may be carry-over from other donors' samples.

Written as DNA, the CDR3 is TGTGCCAGCAGCCCCCAGAACTCTGGGGCCAACGTCCTGACTTTC. It is translated as CASSPQNSGANVLTF. The rearrangement joins TRBV7-2 to TRBJ2-6; the D is unclear. CDR1 is SGHTA, CDR2 FQGNSA, per germline. The V and J ends lost 5 bases and 0 bases respectively, with 8 bases between them. The CDR3 loop spans 15 amino acids.

This clonotype was detected a few times. The J gene is TRBJ1-5, the V gene TRBV7-8; D ambiguous. The germline V and J ends were trimmed by 3 bases and 0 bases, with 12 bases remaining between them. CDR1 is SGHVS and CDR2 is FQNEAQ in the germline V gene. CDR3 length equals 16 residues. The CDR3 spells CASSLGARYSNQPQHF. The CDR3 bases are TGTGCCAGCAGCTTGGGCGCCCGATATAGCAATCAGCCCCAGCATTTT.

The rearrangement links TRBV12-3 or TRBV12-4 to TRBJ2-2, with D tentatively TRBD1 or TRBD2 (6 bases each). The CDR3 extends over 17 amino acids. Trimming left V 3 bases short and J 0 bases short, with 14 bases between. The DNA for the CDR3 is TGTGCCAGCAGTTTCCTCAGGGGACTTACGAACACCGGGGAGCTGTTTTTT. Protein sequence: CASSFLRGLTNTGELFF.

V and J are TRBV5-6 and TRBJ1-3, with D unresolved. This CDR3 region has 15 residues. Per germline, CDR1 SGHDT and CDR2 YYEEEE. V was cut by 3 bases and J by 2 bases, with 12 bases left in between. The CDR3 here is CASSWGRGAGNTIYF. CDR3 nucleotides: TGTGCCAGCAGCTGGGGTCGGGGTGCTGGAAACACCATATATTTT.

V usage is TRBV20-1 and J usage is TRBJ1-5; 7 positions agree with TRBD1. CDR1 and CDR2 (germline): DFQATT, SNEGSKA (reference sequence). CDR3 length: 13 residues. The ends lost 3 bases at V and 4 bases at J; junction bases unmatched: 3. CDR3 nucleotides: TGCAGTGCTAGTGCAGGGGGAAATCAGCCCCAGCATTTT. Residues: CSASAGGNQPQHF.

The genes are TRBV6-2 or TRBV6-3 and TRBJ2-1; D is ambiguous. This CDR3 contains 13 residues. The germline gives CDR1 MNHEY, CDR2 SVGEGT. Trimming took off 5 bases at V and 2 bases at J, with 7 bases between the two ends. The CDR3 reads CASSDDTYNEQFF. CDR3 in DNA: TGTGCCAGCAGTGACGACACCTACAATGAGCAGTTCTTC.

V and J are TRBV7-9 and TRBJ1-2; tentatively, D is TRBD1 (5 bases). V lost 1 base, J lost 8 bases, and 14 bases lay in between. The CDR3 covers 14 residues. Germline assignment: CDR1 SEHNR and CDR2 FQNEAQ (reference sequence). As DNA, the CDR3 is TGTGCCAGCAGCTTAGTTCTCAGGGCTCGGGGCTACACCTTC. It is translated as CASSLVLRARGYTF.

Comment on this clonotype: A single base separates this from a much larger clone, so it may be a read error. Because the CDR3 is missing its conserved closing phenylalanine or tryptophan, this is likely a read error. This chain joins TRBV7-2 and TRBJ2-3; TRBD2 aligns across 7 bases. With V trimmed by 7 bases and J by 2 bases, 12 bases remained unmatched. CDR3 length: 16 amino acids. CDR1 and CDR2 from the germline V gene are SGHTA and FQGNSA. CDR3 in amino acids: CASNPMGGGYTDTQYL. The CDR3 DNA follows: TGTGCCAGCAACCCGATGGGGGGGGGTTACACAGATACGCAGTATTTA.

V and J are TRBV7-2 and TRBJ2-3; unclear D gene. Trimming shortened V by 0 bases and J by 3 bases, and 7 bases separated the two germline ends. CDR1 and CDR2 from the germline V gene are SGHTA and FQGNSA. The CDR3 runs to 14 residues. The CDR3 reads CASSLARKTDTQYF. For the CDR3, the DNA is TGTGCCAGCAGCTTAGCGCGGAAAACAGATACGCAGTATTTT.

The CDR3 reads CASSGTSWVETQYF. For the CDR3, the DNA is TGTGCCAGCAGCGGGACTAGCTGGGTTGAGACCCAGTACTTC. The chain couples TRBV11-2 to TRBJ2-5; TRBD2 matches at 9 bases. The CDR3 is 14 residues long. Trimming removed 5 bases from V and 5 bases from J; junction bases left unmatched: 6. CDR1 and CDR2 from the germline V gene are SGHAT and FQNNGV. Filled out from reference TRBV11-2 and TRBJ2-5, the complete variable domain reads EAGVAQSPRYKIIEKRQSVAFWCNPISGHATLYWYQQILGQGPKLLIQFQNNGVVDDSQLPKDRFSAERLKGVDSTLKIQPAKLEDSAVYLCASSGTSWVETQYFGPGTRLLVL.

The V call is TRBV7-6, the J call TRBJ2-1, with D maybe TRBD1 (6 bases). The CDR3 sequence is 15 residues long. The V end was cut by 2 bases, the J end by 7 bases, with 15 bases between. Germline CDR1 SGHVS, CDR2 FNYEAQ. The DNA for the CDR3 is TGTGCCAGCAGCTTATTGACAGGACGTATAAATGAGCAGTTCTTC. This codes for CASSLLTGRINEQFF.

The V call is TRBV7-2, the J call TRBJ2-7; no clear D. The germline V and J ends were trimmed by 3 bases and 6 bases, with 15 bases remaining between them. Germline lookup yields CDR1 SGHTA and CDR2 FQGNSA. This CDR3 has 14 amino acids. The CDR3 DNA sequence: TGTGCCAGCAGCTTGGACCTTCCATGGGGCGAGCAGTACTTC. Protein product: CASSLDLPWGEQYF.

This sequence joins TRBV7-9 and TRBJ2-5, with TRBD1 matching over 11 bases. The CDR3 extends over 15 amino acids. V shed 5 bases and J 4 bases; nucleotides not matched to a gene: 6. Germline V gene data show CDR1 as SEHNR and CDR2 as FQNEAQ (reference sequence). CDR3: CASSTGQGASETQYF. CDR3 DNA: TGTGCCAGCAGCACCGGACAGGGGGCTTCAGAGACCCAGTACTTC.

V usage is TRBV7-2 and J usage is TRBJ1-3; no definite D call. The V gene lost 2 bases and the J gene lost 0 bases, with 8 bases spanning the gap. The CDR3 length is 15 residues. Germline CDR1 SGHTA, CDR2 FQGNSA. DNA for the CDR3: TGTGCCAGCAGCTTAAGTGCCCTCTCTGGAAACACCATATATTTT. Translated: CASSLSALSGNTIYF.

CDR3 sequence: CSVGPGQGGGGYTF. The CDR3, as DNA: TGCAGCGTCGGCCCGGGACAGGGCGGAGGAGGCTACACCTTC. The chain joins TRBV29-1 to TRBJ1-2; 9 bases line up with TRBD1. The V and J ends lost 6 bases and 8 bases, in that order; junction bases with no gene match: 13. Germline loops: CDR1 SQVTM, CDR2 ANQGSEA. This CDR3 contains 14 residues. The complete variable domain, with remaining parts taken from reference TRBV29-1 and TRBJ1-2, reads SAVISQKPSRDICQRGTSLTIQCQVDSQVTMMFWYRQQPGQSLTLIATANQGSEATYESGFVIDKFPISRPNLTFSTLTVSNMSPEDSSIYLCSVGPGQGGGGYTFGSGTRLTVV.

This clonotype was seen a handful of times. This CDR3 reads CASSLFGGEVEQFF. DNA for the CDR3: TGCGCCAGCAGCTTGTTCGGCGGAGAAGTTGAGCAGTTCTTC. The J gene is TRBJ2-1, the V gene TRBV5-1; D gene unclear. The V end was cut by 1 base, the J end by 9 bases, with 14 bases between. CDR3 length: 14 residues. Germline V gene data show CDR1 as SGHRS and CDR2 as YFSETQ.

The CDR3 DNA reads TGTGCCAGCTCACCACAGGACGGGAAGCAGTTCTTC. Translating gives CASSPQDGKQFF. The chain is built from TRBV18 and TRBJ2-1; TRBD2 is a possible D gene (5 bases). The CDR3 is 12 amino acids. Trimming took 1 base from V and 11 from J, leaving 9 bases between them. Germline CDR1 is KGHSH and CDR2 is LQKENI.

A remark on this clonotype: One end of the junction does not line up with germline, which may come from a read error. The J gene is TRBJ2-5, the V gene TRBV2; perhaps TRBD2 as D (6 bases). The CDR3 consists of 11 residues. CDR1 SNHLY and CDR2 FYNNEI come from the germline V gene. CDR3 nucleotides: TGTGCCAGCTTGGGGGAGGAGAACCAGTACTTC. This translates into CASLGEENQYF.

The rearrangement joins TRBV29-1 to TRBJ2-1, with 10 positions matching TRBD1. This CDR3 has 15 residues. V lost 2 bases and J lost 6; bases outside the gene matches: 7. The germline V gene has CDR1 SQVTM and CDR2 ANQGSEA. The CDR3 loop reads CSVEIETGGLNEQFF. The CDR3 nucleotides read TGCAGCGTTGAAATTGAGACAGGGGGCCTCAATGAGCAGTTCTTC.

This clonotype appeared a few times. The CDR3 region is CASSLRTVAGGGDTQYF. For the CDR3, the DNA is TGTGCCAGCAGCCTCCGAACGGTGGCGGGTGGGGGAGATACGCAGTATTTT. The chain couples TRBV7-2 to TRBJ2-3, with D tentatively TRBD1 or TRBD2 (5 bases each). The CDR3 spans 17 residues. Germline V lookup: CDR1 SGHTA, CDR2 FQGNSA. The germline V and J ends were trimmed by 5 bases and 5 bases, with 23 bases remaining between them.

This clonotype was counted many times. The V gene is TRBV7-2, the J gene TRBJ2-7; D may be TRBD2 (7 bases). The CDR3 loop spans 13 amino acids. CDR1 SGHTA and CDR2 FQGNSA come from the germline V gene. Trimming removed 1 base from V and 6 bases from J, with 10 bases in between. In DNA form, the CDR3 reads TGTGCCAGCAGCTTAGAGGGGGGGCGCGAGCAGTACTTC. It encodes CASSLEGGREQYF.

A few counts support this clonotype. This sequence joins TRBV27 and TRBJ2-7, with 11 nucleotides matching TRBD2. This CDR3 has 21 amino acids. Losses at the gene ends were 4 bases for V and 3 bases for J; bases not matched to a gene: 23. Germline-derived CDR1 and CDR2 are MNHEY and SMNVEV (reference sequence). In DNA form, the CDR3 reads TGTGCCAGCAGTTCTTCTAGCGGGGGGTTTTCACATACCGTAAGGGGCTACGAGCAGTACTTC. Translation: CASSSSSGGFSHTVRGYEQYF.

The V call is TRBV4-2, the J call TRBJ2-1; tentatively, D is TRBD1 (6 bases). Germline V gives CDR1 LGHNA, CDR2 YNFKEQ. V lost 1 base to trimming and J lost 1 base, with 17 bases between them. The CDR3 has 18 residues. CDR3 protein: CASSQVDSAVMSYNEQFF. The DNA of the CDR3 is TGTGCCAGCAGCCAAGTGGACAGCGCAGTCATGTCCTACAATGAGCAGTTCTTC.

This chain uses TRBV20-1 with TRBJ1-1, with 10 positions matching TRBD1. The CDR3 length is 15 residues. Per the germline V gene, CDR1 is DFQATT and CDR2 is SNEGSKA (reference sequence). The J segment lost 4 bases and the V segment lost 3 bases, leaving 8 bases of the junction unmatched. This CDR3 reads CSARVSDRGSTEAFF. In DNA, the CDR3 is TGCAGTGCTAGGGTTTCGGACAGGGGGAGCACTGAAGCTTTCTTT.

V is TRBV10-3 and J is TRBJ1-6; possible D gene TRBD1, 5 bases. The CDR3 is 14 residues long. Germline loops: CDR1 ENHRY, CDR2 SYGVKD. The V end lost 4 bases, the J end lost 9 bases, and 13 bases lay between the germline ends. CDR3 protein: CAISVSGTASPLHF. The CDR3 DNA sequence: TGTGCCATCAGTGTCTCCGGGACGGCTTCACCCCTCCACTTT.

This chain joins TRBV2 and TRBJ1-5; D possibly corresponds to TRBD1 (5 bases). Trimming removed 4 bases from V and 3 bases from J, with 13 bases in between. This CDR3 is built from 15 residues. Looked up from germline, CDR1 is SNHLY and CDR2 is FYNNEI. CDR3 loop: CASSGWRGFNQPQHF. The CDR3 region has the DNA TGTGCCAGCAGTGGTTGGAGGGGATTCAATCAGCCCCAGCATTTT. The entire variable domain, with the rest obtained from reference TRBV2 and TRBJ1-5, is as follows: EPEVTQTPSHQVTQMGQEVILRCVPISNHLYFYWYRQILGQKVEFLVSFYNNEISEKSEIFDDQFSVERPDGSNFTLKIRSTKLEDSAMYFCASSGWRGFNQPQHFGDGTRLSIL.

The chain uses TRBV19 and TRBJ2-2, with unresolved D. In germline, CDR1 is LNHDA, CDR2 SQIVND (reference sequence). The CDR3 consists of 15 residues. Trimming took off 6 bases at V and 8 bases at J, with 19 bases between the two ends. CDR3 loop: CASSSLPSGRGELFF. CDR3 in DNA: TGTGCCAGTAGCTCCCTCCCGAGTGGCAGGGGGGAGCTGTTTTTT.

The J gene is TRBJ1-2, the V gene TRBV15; no reliable D call. Trimming removed 0 bases from V and 3 bases from J, with 8 bases in between. Germline V CDR1 and CDR2: LNHNV, YYDKDF (reference sequence). The CDR3 contains 14 residues. CDR3 in amino acids: CATSRDLQDYGYTF. The CDR3 DNA reads TGTGCCACCAGCAGAGATCTCCAGGACTATGGCTACACCTTC.

The rearrangement joins TRBV7-2 to TRBJ2-3, with D unclear. Germline values: CDR1 SGHTA, CDR2 FQGNSA. This CDR3 is built from 15 residues. The V end lost 1 base, the J end lost 0 bases, and 8 bases lay between the germline ends. The CDR3 is CASSLEVFSTDTQYF. The CDR3 DNA is TGTGCCAGCAGCTTAGAGGTGTTCAGCACAGATACGCAGTATTTT.

Concerning this clonotype: One end of the junction is discordant with germline, which a read error may explain. The chain couples TRBV4-1 to TRBJ2-3; perhaps D is TRBD1 or TRBD2 (5 bases each). Per germline, CDR1 MGHRA and CDR2 YSYEKL. The CDR3 is 17 residues long. CDR3 coding DNA: TGTGCCAGCAGCCCCAGAGGGGTCGGCTCCCCTGGGGATACGCAGTATTTT. Protein: CASSPRGVGSPGDTQYF.

The chain recombines TRBV7-2 with TRBJ2-2; a weak D match, TRBD1 (6 bases). CDR3 length: 16 residues. The V and J ends lost 2 bases and 2 bases respectively, with 12 bases between them. The germline V gene has CDR1 SGHTA and CDR2 FQGNSA. CDR3 bases: TGTGCCAGCAGCTTAAATCTGGGGGCTAACACCGGGGAGCTGTTTTTT. This codes for CASSLNLGANTGELFF.